A selection of T cell receptor beta chains follows, all from one sample in a study of blood T cell repertoires in COVID-19. Here immunoSEQ multiplex PCR was the method, and the copy in TCRdb shows in-frame clones only, minus some. Of tens of thousands of clones detected, around 86% appear once; the ten largest clones hold 1.2%. The sequencing sample was made of peripheral blood. Receptors originate from a man in his forties with acute or convalescent COVID-19. CDR3s leave out the opening cysteine and the closing phenylalanine or tryptophan. Each record gives: CDR3 protein, J gene, V gene, D gene. D genes are given only for firm matches.

CDR3aa: ASSPPGQGRTGELF
j_gene: TRBJ2-2
v_gene: TRBV4-1
d_gene: TRBD1

CDR3aa: SVGSRGQEKLF
j_gene: TRBJ1-4
v_gene: TRBV29-1
d_gene: NA

CDR3aa: AWSPPGGLYNEQF
j_gene: TRBJ2-1
v_gene: TRBV30
d_gene: NA

CDR3aa: SASPLRGYEQY
j_gene: TRBJ2-7
v_gene: TRBV20-1
d_gene: NA

CDR3aa: ASSFRFRPDSPLH
j_gene: TRBJ1-6
v_gene: TRBV27
d_gene: NA

CDR3aa: ASSYSNGLNAF
j_gene: TRBJ1-1
v_gene: TRBV6-5
d_gene: NA

CDR3aa: ASTTGITDTQY
j_gene: TRBJ2-3
v_gene: TRBV5-1
d_gene: NA

CDR3aa: ASRGRTGELF
j_gene: TRBJ2-2
v_gene: TRBV6-5
d_gene: NA

CDR3aa: ASRGTGSNQPQH
j_gene: TRBJ1-5
v_gene: TRBV19
d_gene: TRBD1

CDR3aa: ASSRWDRENVFGDEKLF
j_gene: TRBJ1-4
v_gene: TRBV7-8
d_gene: TRBD1

CDR3aa: ATSAGDTEAF
j_gene: TRBJ1-1
v_gene: TRBV24-1
d_gene: NA

CDR3aa: ASRENYGYT
j_gene: TRBJ1-2
v_gene: TRBV28
d_gene: NA

CDR3aa: ASTSSRGQPQH
j_gene: TRBJ1-5
v_gene: TRBV6-5
d_gene: NA

CDR3aa: ASSLQPFASNEKLF
j_gene: TRBJ1-4
v_gene: TRBV5-1
d_gene: NA

CDR3aa: AWSFPVMTSGGLPYNEQF
j_gene: TRBJ2-1
v_gene: TRBV30
d_gene: TRBD2

CDR3aa: ASSVDGEADYGYT
j_gene: TRBJ1-2
v_gene: TRBV9
d_gene: NA

CDR3aa: ASRLGGTGGAEYGYT
j_gene: TRBJ1-2
v_gene: TRBV18
d_gene: TRBD1